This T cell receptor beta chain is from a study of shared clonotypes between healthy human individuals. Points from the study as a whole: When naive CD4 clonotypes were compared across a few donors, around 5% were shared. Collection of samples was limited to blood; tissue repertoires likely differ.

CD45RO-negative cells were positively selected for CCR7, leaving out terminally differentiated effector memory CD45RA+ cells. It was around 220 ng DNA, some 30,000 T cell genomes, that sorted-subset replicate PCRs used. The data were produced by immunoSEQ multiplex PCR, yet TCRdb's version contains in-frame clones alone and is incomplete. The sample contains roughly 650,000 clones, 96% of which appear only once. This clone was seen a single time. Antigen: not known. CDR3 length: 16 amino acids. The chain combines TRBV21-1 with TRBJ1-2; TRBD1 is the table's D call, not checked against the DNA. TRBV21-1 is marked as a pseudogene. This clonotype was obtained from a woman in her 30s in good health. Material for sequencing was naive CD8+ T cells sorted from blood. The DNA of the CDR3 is TGTGCCAGCAGCAAATCTTGGGGGCCCCATCTTTATGGCTACACCTTC. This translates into CASSKSWGPHLYGYTF.